Following are 15 T cell receptor beta chains from one sample sequenced in a study of T cell responses to AZD1222 COVID-19 vaccine (dated by TCRdb to the early 2020s). What the time point label conveys for this sample: about 28 days (+/-7) after the second vaccine dose. The library relied on the immunoSEQ multiplex PCR assay. The clones in this table, taken by TCRdb from immuneACCESS, are in-frame only. Not every clone is retained; where verified, under half of the shortfall comes from an unresolved V gene, and the cause of the rest is unknown. Here the sample has fewer than 200,000 clones; about 88% occur a single time. 25% to 30% of the sample belongs to the ten largest clones. The sample here was peripheral blood, taken 28 days after the second AZD1222 dose. These receptors came from an adult who received the AZD1222 COVID-19 vaccine.

V usage is TRBV3-1 (or the pseudogene TRBV3-2) and J usage is TRBJ2-7; tentatively, D is TRBD2 (5 bases). The CDR3 runs to 11 residues. The germline V gene encodes CDR1 LGHDT and CDR2 YNNKEL (reference sequence). The CDR3 sequence: CVYGVPYEQYF. In nucleotides, the CDR3 is TGTGTATACGGGGTACCCTACGAGCAGTACTTC.

This chain links TRBV4-2 with TRBJ1-5, with a possible D match to TRBD1 (5 bases). V dropped 2 bases and J dropped 8 bases, with 19 bases sitting between them. Germline lookup yields CDR1 LGHNA and CDR2 YNFKEQ. The CDR3 length is 16 residues. The CDR3 DNA sequence: TGTGCCAGCAGCCAAACCGGGGCAGGGTGGAGTGAGCCCCAGCATTTT. Translating it yields CASSQTGAGWSEPQHF.

V gene TRBV6-9 combines with J gene TRBJ1-5; D remains ambiguous. CDR1 MNHGY and CDR2 SVAAGI come from the germline V gene. The length of the CDR3 is 17 residues. V lost 7 bases to trimming and J lost 0 bases, with 19 bases between them. The CDR3, as DNA: TGTGCCAGCAATACCATGGGCCCGTCAAATAGCAATCAGCCCCAGCATTTT. Translation: CASNTMGPSNSNQPQHF.

This clone was seen a single time. The chain carries TRBV27 and TRBJ1-5; TRBD1 agrees at 12 bases. Germline values: CDR1 MNHEY, CDR2 SMNVEV (reference sequence). The V segment lost 5 bases and the J segment 4 bases; nucleotides outside the gene matches: 21. This CDR3 is 21 amino acids long. In DNA, the CDR3 is TGTGCCAGCAGTCCTCAATCCCCCGGGACAGGGGGCGCCTCCTTTAATCAGCCCCAGCATTTT. It specifies CASSPQSPGTGGASFNQPQHF.

V usage is TRBV4-3 and J usage is TRBJ2-1; D is undetermined. The CDR3 loop spans 13 amino acids. The germline V gene encodes CDR1 LGHNA and CDR2 YSLEER. V lost 0 bases to trimming and J lost 8 bases, with 8 bases between them. DNA of the CDR3: TGCGCCAGCAGCCAAGAAGAGTGGGATGAGCAGTTCTTC. Amino acid sequence: CASSQEEWDEQFF.

Here the CDR3 reads CAWSSASRAGELFF. DNA for the CDR3: TGTGCCTGGAGTTCGGCTAGCCGGGCCGGGGAGCTGTTTTTT. V is TRBV30 and J is TRBJ2-2, with D possibly TRBD2 on 5 matching bases. The CDR3 has 14 residues. V lost 2 bases, J lost 6 bases, and 13 bases lay in between. Per the germline V gene, CDR1 is GTSNPN and CDR2 is SVGIG (reference sequence).

This chain connects TRBV7-9 to TRBJ2-2; TRBD1 might be the D (6 bases). V was pared by 5 bases and J by 7 bases, with 17 bases between. CDR3 length: 15 residues. Per germline, CDR1 SEHNR and CDR2 FQNEAQ (reference sequence). The CDR3 sequence is CASSPNHRENGELFF. DNA of the CDR3: TGTGCCAGCAGCCCCAACCACAGGGAGAACGGGGAGCTGTTTTTT.

The chain links TRBV2 to TRBJ2-1, with D unresolved. The germline V and J ends were trimmed by 3 bases and 0 bases, with 9 bases remaining between them. This CDR3 has 15 amino acids. CDR1 is SNHLY and CDR2 is FYNNEI in the germline V gene. The CDR3 coding sequence is TGTGCCAGCAGTGAGAGTGGAAGCTCCTACAATGAGCAGTTCTTC. It encodes CASSESGSSYNEQFF.

The V and J genes are TRBV7-9 and TRBJ2-5, with TRBD2 matching over 10 bases. The CDR3 runs 15 residues. The germline V gene has CDR1 SEHNR and CDR2 FQNEAQ (reference sequence). Trimming at V came to 3 bases and at J to 5 bases, leaving 6 bases not matched to a gene. The CDR3 coding sequence is TGTGCCAGCAGCTTTCCAGCGGGAGGGCGTGAGACCCAGTACTTC. It is translated as CASSFPAGGRETQYF.

V gene TRBV6-5 combines with J gene TRBJ1-3; 7 nucleotides align to TRBD1. J lost 4 bases, V lost 5 bases, and 5 bases had no gene match. The CDR3 runs 14 residues. Germline values: CDR1 MNHEY, CDR2 SVGAGI. CDR3 region: CASSQTGTGNTIYF. The CDR3 nucleotides read TGTGCCAGCAGTCAGACAGGGACCGGAAACACCATATATTTT.

This clone has more than one count but fewer than ten. The rearrangement uses TRBV13 and TRBJ2-1; the D call may be TRBD1 or TRBD2 (7 bases each). This CDR3 contains 17 residues. The germline V gene encodes CDR1 PRHDT and CDR2 FYEKMQ (reference sequence). Trimming stripped 5 bases from V and 2 bases from J, with 19 bases between. Here the CDR3 reads CASSPPRGGGTYNEQFF. DNA for the CDR3: TGTGCCAGCAGCCCACCGCGGGGAGGGGGCACCTACAATGAGCAGTTCTTC.

The chain employs TRBV28 and TRBJ1-5; 7 positions agree with TRBD1. The CDR3 totals 14 residues. J gave up 5 bases and V 2 bases, and 3 bases lay outside the gene matches. The germline gives CDR1 MDHEN, CDR2 SYDVKM. The CDR3: CASSLQGVHQPQHF. The CDR3 DNA sequence: TGTGCCAGCAGTTTACAGGGGGTTCATCAGCCCCAGCATTTT.

The chain uses TRBV6-2 or TRBV6-3 and TRBJ2-7; 15 positions agree with TRBD2. Germline values: CDR1 MNHEY, CDR2 SVGEGT. The CDR3 is made up of 18 amino acids. V lost 0 bases and J lost 6; bases outside the gene matches: 9. In nucleotides, the CDR3 is TGTGCCAGCAGTTACTCCAGGTCTGGACTAGCGGGAGGGGGCGAGCAGTACTTC. This gives the protein CASSYSRSGLAGGGEQYF.

The chain uses TRBV18 and TRBJ1-5, with TRBD1 as a possible D gene (5 bases). The V end was cut by 6 bases, the J end by 4 bases, with 10 bases between. The CDR3 runs to 13 residues. Germline lookup yields CDR1 KGHSH and CDR2 LQKENI. DNA of the CDR3: TGTGCCAGCTCCCCGGGGGAGAATCAGCCCCAGCATTTT. Its translation is CASSPGENQPQHF.

CDR3 sequence (DNA): TGCGCCAGCAGCTTCGGACTAGGTCCTTCCTACGAGCAGTACTTC. This sequence encodes CASSFGLGPSYEQYF. The gene calls are TRBV4-1 and TRBJ2-7; 7 nucleotides agree with TRBD2. The germline CDR1 and CDR2 sequences are MGHRA and YSYEKL. This CDR3 has 15 amino acids. Losses at the gene ends were 5 bases for V and 1 base for J; bases not matched to a gene: 8.